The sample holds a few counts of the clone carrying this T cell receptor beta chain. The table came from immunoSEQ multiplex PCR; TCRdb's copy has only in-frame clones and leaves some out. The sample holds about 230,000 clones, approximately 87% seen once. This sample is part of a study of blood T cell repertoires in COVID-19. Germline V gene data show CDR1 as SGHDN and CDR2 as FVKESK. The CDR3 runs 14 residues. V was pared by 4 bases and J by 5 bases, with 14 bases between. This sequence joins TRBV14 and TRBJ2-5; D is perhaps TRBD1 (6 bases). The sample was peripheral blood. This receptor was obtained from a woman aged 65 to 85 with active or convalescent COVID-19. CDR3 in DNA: TGTGCCAGCAGCCCTCTAGGGGGTGTGGAGACCCAGTACTTC. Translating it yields CASSPLGGVETQYF.